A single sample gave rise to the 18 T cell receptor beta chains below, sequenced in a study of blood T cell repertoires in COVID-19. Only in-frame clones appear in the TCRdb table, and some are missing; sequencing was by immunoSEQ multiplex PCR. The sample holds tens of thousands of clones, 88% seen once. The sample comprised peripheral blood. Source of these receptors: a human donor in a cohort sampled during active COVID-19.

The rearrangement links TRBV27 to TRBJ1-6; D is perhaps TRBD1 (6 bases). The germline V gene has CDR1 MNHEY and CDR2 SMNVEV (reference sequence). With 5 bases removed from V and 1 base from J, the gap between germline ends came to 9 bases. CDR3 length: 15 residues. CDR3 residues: CASSEGVSYNSPLHF. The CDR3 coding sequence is TGTGCCAGCAGTGAGGGGGTATCCTATAATTCACCCCTCCACTTT.

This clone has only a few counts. The CDR3 region has the DNA TGTGCCAGCAGCCCCGGGACTAGAGGGGAGCAGTACTTC. Amino acids: CASSPGTRGEQYF. V gene TRBV7-3 combines with J gene TRBJ2-7; 8 bases are a match to TRBD2. CDR1 SGHTA and CDR2 FQGTGA come from the germline V gene. V dropped 5 bases and J dropped 7; count of bases not matched to a gene: 7. The CDR3 has 13 amino acids. The full variable domain, completed using reference TRBV7-3 and TRBJ2-7, is GAGVSQTPSNKVTEKGKYVELRCDPISGHTALYWYRQSLGQGPEFLIYFQGTGAADDSGLPNDRFFAVRPEGSVSTLKIQRTERGDSAVYLCASSPGTRGEQYFGPGTRLTVT.

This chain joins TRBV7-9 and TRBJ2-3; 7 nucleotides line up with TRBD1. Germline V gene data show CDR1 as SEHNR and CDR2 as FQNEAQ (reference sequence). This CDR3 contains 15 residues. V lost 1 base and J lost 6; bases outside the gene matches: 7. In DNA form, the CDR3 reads TGTGCCAGCAGCTTAGTGGTGACAGGGACCGATACGCAGTATTTT. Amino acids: CASSLVVTGTDTQYF. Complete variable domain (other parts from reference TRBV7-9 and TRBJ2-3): DTGVSQNPRHKITKRGQNVTFRCDPISEHNRLYWYRQTLGQGPEFLTYFQNEAQLEKSRLLSDRFSAERPKGSFSTLEIQRTEQGDSAMYLCASSLVVTGTDTQYFGPGTRLTVL.

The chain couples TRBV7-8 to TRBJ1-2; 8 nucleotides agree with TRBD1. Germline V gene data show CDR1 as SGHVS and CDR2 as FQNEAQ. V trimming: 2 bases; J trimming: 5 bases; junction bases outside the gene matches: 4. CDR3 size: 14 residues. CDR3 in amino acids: CASSLLGQGYGYTF. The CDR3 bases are TGTGCCAGCAGCTTACTCGGACAGGGATATGGCTACACCTTC.

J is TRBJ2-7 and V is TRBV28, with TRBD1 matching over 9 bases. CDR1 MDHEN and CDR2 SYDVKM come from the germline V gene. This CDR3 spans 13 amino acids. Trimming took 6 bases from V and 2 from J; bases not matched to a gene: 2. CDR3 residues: CASRRTGAYEQYF. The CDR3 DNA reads TGTGCCAGCAGGAGGACAGGGGCCTACGAGCAGTACTTC.

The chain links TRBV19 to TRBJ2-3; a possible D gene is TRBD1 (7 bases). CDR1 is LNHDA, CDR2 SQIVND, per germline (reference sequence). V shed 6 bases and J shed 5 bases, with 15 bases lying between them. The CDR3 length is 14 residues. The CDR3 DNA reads TGTGCCAGTAGGGGCGGGACAGCTGTAGATACGCAGTATTTT. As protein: CASRGGTAVDTQYF.

CDR3 in DNA: TGTGCCAGCAGCGTCGGACAGGGGAGAACCGGGGAGCTGTTTTTT. Amino acid sequence: CASSVGQGRTGELFF. The rearrangement joins TRBV25-1 to TRBJ2-2; 9 bases map to TRBD1. Trimming at V came to 6 bases and at J to 5 bases, leaving 7 bases not matched to a gene. The CDR3 has 15 amino acids. Per germline, CDR1 MGHDK and CDR2 SYGVNS.

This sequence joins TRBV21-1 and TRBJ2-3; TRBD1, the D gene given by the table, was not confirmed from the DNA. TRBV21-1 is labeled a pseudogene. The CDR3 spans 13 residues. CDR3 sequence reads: CASSNGSTDTQYF. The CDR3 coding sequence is TGTGCCAGCAGCAATGGCAGCACAGATACGCAGTATTTT.

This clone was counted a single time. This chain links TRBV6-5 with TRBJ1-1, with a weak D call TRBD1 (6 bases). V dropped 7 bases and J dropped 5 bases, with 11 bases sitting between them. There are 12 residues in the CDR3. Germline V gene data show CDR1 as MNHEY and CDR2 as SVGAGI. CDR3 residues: CASMGAQTEAFF. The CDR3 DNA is TGTGCCAGCATGGGGGCGCAAACTGAAGCTTTCTTT.

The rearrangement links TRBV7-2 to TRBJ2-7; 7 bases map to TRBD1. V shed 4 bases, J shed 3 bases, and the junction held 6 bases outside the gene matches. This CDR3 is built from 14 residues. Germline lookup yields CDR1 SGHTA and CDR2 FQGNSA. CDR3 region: CASSSDRDSYEQYF. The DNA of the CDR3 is TGTGCCAGCAGCTCCGACCGGGACAGCTACGAGCAGTACTTC.

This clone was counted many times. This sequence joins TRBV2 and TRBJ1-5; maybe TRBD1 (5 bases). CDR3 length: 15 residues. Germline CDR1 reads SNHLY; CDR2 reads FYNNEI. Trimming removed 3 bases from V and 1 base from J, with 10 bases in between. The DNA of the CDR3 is TGTGCCAGCAGTGAGGCAGGGTACAGCAATCAGCCCCAGCATTTT. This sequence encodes CASSEAGYSNQPQHF.

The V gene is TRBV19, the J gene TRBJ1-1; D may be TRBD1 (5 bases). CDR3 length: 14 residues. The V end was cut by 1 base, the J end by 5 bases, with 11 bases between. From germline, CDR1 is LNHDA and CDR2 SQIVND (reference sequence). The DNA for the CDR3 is TGTGCCAGTAGTATAGGGGGCGTGATGACTGAAGCTTTCTTT. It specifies CASSIGGVMTEAFF.

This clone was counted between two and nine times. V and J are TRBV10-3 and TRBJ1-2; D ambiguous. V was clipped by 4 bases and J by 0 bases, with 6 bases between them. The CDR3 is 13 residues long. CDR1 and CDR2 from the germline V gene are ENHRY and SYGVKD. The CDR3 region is CAISGSTNYGYTF. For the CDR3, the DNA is TGTGCCATCAGTGGGTCTACTAACTATGGCTACACCTTC.

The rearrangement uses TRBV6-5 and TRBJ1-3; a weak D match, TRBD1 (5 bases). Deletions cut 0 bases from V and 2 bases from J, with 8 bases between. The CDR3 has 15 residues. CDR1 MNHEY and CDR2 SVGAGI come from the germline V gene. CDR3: CASSYSKTAGNTIYF. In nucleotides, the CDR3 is TGTGCCAGCAGTTACTCGAAGACAGCTGGAAACACCATATATTTT.

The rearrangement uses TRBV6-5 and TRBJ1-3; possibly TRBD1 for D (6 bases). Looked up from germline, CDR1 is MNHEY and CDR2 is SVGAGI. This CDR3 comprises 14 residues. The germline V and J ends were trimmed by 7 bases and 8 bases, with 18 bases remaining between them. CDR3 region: CASTRAGAGDTIYF. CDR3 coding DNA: TGTGCCAGCACCCGCGCAGGGGCGGGGGACACCATATATTTT.

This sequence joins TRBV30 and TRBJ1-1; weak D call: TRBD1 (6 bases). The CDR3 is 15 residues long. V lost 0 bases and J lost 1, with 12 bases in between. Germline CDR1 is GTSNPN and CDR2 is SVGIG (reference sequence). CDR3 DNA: TGTGCCTGGAGTGTAAAAAGGACAGCGAACACTGAAGCTTTCTTT. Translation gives CAWSVKRTANTEAFF. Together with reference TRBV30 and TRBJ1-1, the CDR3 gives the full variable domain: SQTIHQWPATLVQPVGSPLSLECTVEGTSNPNLYWYRQAAGRGLQLLFYSVGIGQISSEVPQNLSASRPQDRQFILSSKKLLLSDSGFYLCAWSVKRTANTEAFFGQGTRLTVV.

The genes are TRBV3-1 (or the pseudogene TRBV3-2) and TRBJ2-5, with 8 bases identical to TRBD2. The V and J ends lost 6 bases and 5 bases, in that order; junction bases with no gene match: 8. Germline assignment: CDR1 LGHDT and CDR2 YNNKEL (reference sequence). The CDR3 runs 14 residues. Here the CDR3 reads CASSPGGAAETQYF. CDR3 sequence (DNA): TGTGCCAGCAGTCCCGGGGGGGCTGCGGAGACCCAGTACTTC.

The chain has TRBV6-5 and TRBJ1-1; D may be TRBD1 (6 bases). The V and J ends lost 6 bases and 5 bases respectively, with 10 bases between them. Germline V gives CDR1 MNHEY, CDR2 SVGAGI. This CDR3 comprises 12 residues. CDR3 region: CASSQQGTEAFF. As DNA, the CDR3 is TGTGCCAGCAGCCAACAGGGAACTGAAGCTTTCTTT.